A selection of T cell receptor beta chains follows, all from one sample in a study of T cells after posttransplantation cyclophosphamide. TCRdb's table, derived via immunoSEQ multiplex PCR, lists solely in-frame clones and lacks some. Recorded here are 7,500 to 8,000 clones, none singletons. This sample comprised PBMCs, obtained roughly 3 months after allogeneic stem cell transplant with posttransplant cyclophosphamide. The receptors derive from a female patient in her 60s who received an allogeneic stem cell transplant from an unrelated donor, was CMV-positive, and had acute GVHD only. The graft donor may be the source of some T cells. CDR3s include the opening cysteine and the closing phenylalanine or tryptophan. D genes are given only for firm matches. Clone size is shown for a subset of rows, as once, few, many or a class of expanded clone.

v_call	j_call	d_call	clone_size	cdr3_nt	cdr3_aa
TRBV4-3	TRBJ2-7	NA	many	TGCGCCAGCAGCCAAGATCTCAGCTCCCCCCGACTCCAGTTACCCGAGCAGTACTTC	CASSQDLSSPRLQLPEQYF
TRBV7-8	TRBJ2-1	NA	few	TGTGCCAGCAGCCCGAGTCCGATGGGGGGCAATGAGCAGTTCTTC	CASSPSPMGGNEQFF
TRBV19	TRBJ2-5	TRBD2	many	TGTGCCAGTAGTCCCCAGCGGGACGGAGAGACCCAGTACTTC	CASSPQRDGETQYF
TRBV10-3	TRBJ1-2	NA	medium-sized	TGTGCCATCACAAAAGGGGACGGGACAAGTGGCTACACCTTC	CAITKGDGTSGYTF
TRBV7-9	TRBJ2-7	TRBD1	many	TGTGCCAGCAGACCGGACAGGGGCGACGAGCAGTACTTC	CASRPDRGDEQYF
TRBV24-1	TRBJ2-2	NA	NA	TGTGCCACCAGTGATTTGATCAAGGGTTCCGGGGAGCTGTTTTTT	CATSDLIKGSGELFF
TRBV10-2	TRBJ1-2	NA	many	TGCGCCAGCAGTGAATCGACAGGCTATGGCTACACCTTC	CASSESTGYGYTF
TRBV7-2	TRBJ2-7	NA	many	TGTGCCAGCAGCTCGTCGGGACTGCGATACGAGCAGTACTTC	CASSSSGLRYEQYF
TRBV6-1	TRBJ2-2	NA	many	TGTGCCAGCATCGGGGTTTTGTACACCGGGGAGCTGTTTTTT	CASIGVLYTGELFF
TRBV19	TRBJ2-7	TRBD2	many	TGTGCCAGTAGTAGGCTTAGCGGGAGTGGGGCCTACGAGCAGTACTTC	CASSRLSGSGAYEQYF
TRBV7-9	TRBJ2-3	TRBD1	few	TGTGCCAGCAGCCTGACGGGACAGACAGATACGCAGTATTTT	CASSLTGQTDTQYF
TRBV2	TRBJ1-3	NA	many	TGTGCCAGCAGGACAAACTCTGGAAACACCATATATTTT	CASRTNSGNTIYF
TRBV30	TRBJ2-3	TRBD2	NA	TGTGCCAGCGTAGCGGGGGGGCGAGATACGCAGTATTTT	CASVAGGRDTQYF
TRBV18	TRBJ2-1	TRBD2	many	TGTGCCAGCTCACCGGCGCGGGAGGGTGAGCAGTTCTTC	CASSPAREGEQFF
TRBV6-5	TRBJ1-1	NA	many	TGTGCCAGCAGCAGGATGAACACTGAAGCTTTCTTT	CASSRMNTEAFF
TRBV18	TRBJ1-2	NA	many	TGTGCCAGCTCACCACCGGCCAATTCCTATGGCTACACCTTC	CASSPPANSYGYTF
TRBV6-5	TRBJ2-3	NA	few	TGTGCCAGCAGCTCAGGGTTACGAACAGATACGCAGTATTTT	CASSSGLRTDTQYF
TRBV6-2/TRBV6-3	TRBJ2-2	TRBD1	few	TGTGCCAGCAGTTACCGGGGGACAGGGAACACCGGGGAGCTGTTTTTT	CASSYRGTGNTGELFF